The 4 T cell receptor beta chains below come from one sample, sequenced in a study of vaccination and CD4 T cells after COVID-19 (dated by TCRdb to between 2021 and 2024). These TCRs are of unknown antigen specificity. According to the study, the label for this sample's treatment or condition signals: roughly ten-day PBMC culture with coronavirus spike peptide pools or control peptides (ViraFEST assay). Library construction relied on PCR. Sequencing used an Illumina iSeq 100. DNA from cultured CD4+ T cells was subjected to TCR sequencing with the Oncomine TCR Beta short-read assay at the Johns Hopkins FTIC core. TCRdb cleaned the public reads at Q25 with fastp, built clones with MiXCR and kept in-frame beta chains. Each CDR3 protein appears once, grouped with its most common genes and DNA. A total of around 14,000 distinct CDR3 sequences appear in this sample, over 25% of them only once. Under 20% of the sample rests with the top ten.

Sequences were derived from CD4+ T cells from blood, cultured in vitro, sampled before SARS-CoV-2 vaccination. The receptor set was obtained from a human donor who received a COVID-19 vaccine.

The gene calls are TRBV5-1 and TRBJ2-7; 13 nucleotides line up with TRBD2. This CDR3 has 15 residues. In germline, CDR1 is SGHRS, CDR2 YFSETQ. J gave up 2 bases and V 5 bases, and 4 bases lay outside the gene matches. CDR3 bases: TGCGCCAGCAGAACTAGCGGGGGGGCCCCCTACGAGCAGTACTTC. It is translated as CASRTSGGAPYEQYF.

The chain uses TRBV25-1 and TRBJ2-3; 9 bases agree with TRBD1. V shed 2 bases and J 10 bases; nucleotides not matched to a gene: 1. The germline gives CDR1 MGHDK, CDR2 SYGVNS. CDR3 length: 12 amino acids. CDR3: CASSEGTGPQYF. The DNA of the CDR3 is TGTGCCAGCAGTGAAGGGACAGGGCCGCAGTATTTT.

The J gene is TRBJ1-2, the V gene TRBV10-3; TRBD1 agrees at 9 bases. CDR3 length: 18 amino acids. CDR1 ENHRY and CDR2 SYGVKD come from the germline V gene. Unmatched junction bases numbered 22, after V lost 6 bases and J lost 8 bases. Here the CDR3 DNA reads TGTGCCATCAGGGATGCCAAGGAGGGACAGGGAATCTCGGGGGGCTACACCTTC. Amino acids: CAIRDAKEGQGISGGYTF.

The CDR3: CSARPQGNEQYF. The CDR3 DNA reads TGCAGTGCTAGACCACAGGGGAACGAGCAGTACTTC. This rearrangement joins TRBV20-1 to TRBJ2-7; 7 nucleotides agree with TRBD1. This CDR3 is 12 amino acids long. Trimming cost V 2 bases and J 5 bases; bases outside gene matches: 3. Per the germline V gene, CDR1 is DFQATT and CDR2 is SNEGSKA (reference sequence).